Many counts were recorded for the clone carrying this TCR beta chain. These data are taken from a study of regulatory T cells in long-lasting Graves disease. The time point was: persistent/refractory GD, antithyroid drugs over 5 years with positive TRAb. Construction of the TCR library relied on RNA isolated from PBMCs. The patient group derived from an endocrinology department in Xi'an, China. The peripheral blood volume drawn was about 10 milliliters, and it was collected into EDTA tubes. Both iRepertoire HTBI primers and Arm-PCR of CDR3 regions were used to build the TCR beta libraries. TCRdb independently ran MiXCR on the multiplex PCR reads; one entry per CDR3 protein. Among approximately 470,000 distinct CDR3 sequences, about a fifth were seen once, and the ten largest hold over 7.5%. Germline lookup yields CDR1 SGHRS and CDR2 YFSETQ. Deletions cut 0 bases from V and 3 bases from J, with 12 bases between. This CDR3 comprises 16 residues.

The receptor was derived from a female donor with Graves disease. The material was peripheral blood mononuclear cells (PBMCs), obtained when the disease was refractory, from a patient treated with antithyroid drugs. J is TRBJ2-2 and V is TRBV5-1; D not certain. The CDR3 sequence is CASSLDVAVDTGELFF. The CDR3 bases are TGCGCCAGCAGCTTGGATGTCGCGGTGGACACCGGGGAGCTGTTTTTT.